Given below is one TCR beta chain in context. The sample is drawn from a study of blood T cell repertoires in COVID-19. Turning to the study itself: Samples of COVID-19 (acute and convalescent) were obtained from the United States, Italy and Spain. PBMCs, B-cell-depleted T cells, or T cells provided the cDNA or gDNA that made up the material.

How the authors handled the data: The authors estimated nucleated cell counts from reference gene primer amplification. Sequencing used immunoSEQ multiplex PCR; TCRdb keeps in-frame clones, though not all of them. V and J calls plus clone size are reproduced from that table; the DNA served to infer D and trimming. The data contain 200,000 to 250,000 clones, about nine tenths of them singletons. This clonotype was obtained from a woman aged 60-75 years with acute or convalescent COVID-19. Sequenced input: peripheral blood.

CDR3 nucleotides: TGCGCCAGCAGCTTGAGCGGGGGTTCCTACAATGAGCAGTTCTTC. Translation gives CASSLSGGSYNEQFF. The gene calls are TRBV5-1 and TRBJ2-1; 8 bases are a match to TRBD2. Germline trimming cut 1 base from V and 1 base from J; bases unmatched to any gene: 1. Germline-derived CDR1 and CDR2 are SGHRS and YFSETQ. The CDR3 totals 15 residues.